The clone carrying this T cell receptor (beta chain) was counted only a few times. Its antigen is not identified. The likely explanation is a read error, given a far larger clone one base away. This entry belongs to a study of OX40 agonist ivuxolimab in advanced cancers. Sequenced by immunoSEQ multiplex PCR; TCRdb stores in-frame clones only, minus some. The sample records 25,000 to 30,000 clones, around four fifths being singletons. The length of the CDR3 is 17 residues. With 3 bases clipped from V and 5 bases from J, the junction kept 10 bases outside the gene matches. CDR1 is SGHRS, CDR2 YFSETQ, per germline. Broader study findings: At 0.1 to 3.0 mg/kg, clonal expansion of CD4+ and CD8+ blood T cells had occurred by week 6.

The receptor was derived from an adult with an advanced solid tumor such as melanoma, head and neck, liver or kidney cancer. The chain carries TRBV5-1 and TRBJ2-2; 10 nucleotides agree with TRBD1. Sequencing used CD4+ or CD8+ T cells sorted from blood, obtained in a trial of the OX40 agonist ivuxolimab. CDR3 sequence: CASSSWYRQGATGELFF. As DNA, the CDR3 is TGCGCCAGCAGCTCTTGGTACCGACAGGGGGCGACCGGGGAGCTGTTTTTT.